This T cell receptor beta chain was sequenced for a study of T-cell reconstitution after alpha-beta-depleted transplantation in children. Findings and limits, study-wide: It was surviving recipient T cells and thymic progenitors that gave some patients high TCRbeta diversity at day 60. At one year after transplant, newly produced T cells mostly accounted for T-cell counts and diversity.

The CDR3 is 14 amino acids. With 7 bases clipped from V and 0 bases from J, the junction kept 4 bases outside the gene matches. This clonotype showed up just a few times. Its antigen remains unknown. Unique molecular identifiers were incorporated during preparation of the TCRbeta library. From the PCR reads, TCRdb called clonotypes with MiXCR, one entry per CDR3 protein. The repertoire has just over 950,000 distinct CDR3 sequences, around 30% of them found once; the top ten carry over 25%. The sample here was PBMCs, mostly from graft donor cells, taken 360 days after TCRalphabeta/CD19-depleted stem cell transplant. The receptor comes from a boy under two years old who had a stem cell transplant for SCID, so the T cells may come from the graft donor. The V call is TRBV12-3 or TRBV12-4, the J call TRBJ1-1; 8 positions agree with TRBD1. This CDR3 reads CASTLGQVNTEAFF. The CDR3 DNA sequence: TGTGCCAGCACCCTGGGACAGGTGAACACTGAAGCTTTCTTT.